Listed below are T cell receptor beta chains from one sample, sequenced in a study of blood T cell repertoires in COVID-19. Assay: immunoSEQ multiplex PCR; the TCRdb copy retains only in-frame clones and omits some. The sample carries some 78,000 clones, roughly 89% recorded once. Sequenced: peripheral blood. Every receptor here comes from a woman aged 80 or over with active or convalescent COVID-19. CDR3s include the opening cysteine and the closing phenylalanine or tryptophan. The D gene is left open where the match is weak. Rows give clone size only sometimes, using once, few, many, or a class for an expanded clone.

abundance	len	v_gene	j_gene	d_gene	CDR3nt	CDR3aa
NA	15	TRBV30	TRBJ1-4	NA	TGTGCCTGGAGTGTACGGGCAGGGGTAAATGAAAAACTGTTTTTT	CAWSVRAGVNEKLFF
NA	18	TRBV10-3	TRBJ2-7	TRBD2	TGTGCCACAGTCCGGGGGGATGCCGTTGCGGGGGAAACCTACGAGCAGTACTTC	CATVRGDAVAGETYEQYF
NA	15	TRBV27	TRBJ1-5	TRBD1	TGTGCCAGCAGCCGACTCGGGACAGATTCTAGGACCCAGCATTTT	CASSRLGTDSRTQHF
NA	16	TRBV27	TRBJ1-1	NA	TGTGCCAGCAGTTTAGACGGTGGCAACCGGGTCGCTGAAGCTTTCTTT	CASSLDGGNRVAEAFF
NA	13	TRBV25-1	TRBJ2-5	NA	TGTGCCAGCACACCCTGGGGGGAGAAGACCCAGTACTTC	CASTPWGEKTQYF
NA	16	TRBV11-2	TRBJ1-1	NA	TGTGCCAGCAGCTTAAACCCGACAGCGTTGAACACTGAAGCTTTCTTT	CASSLNPTALNTEAFF
few	16	TRBV7-3	TRBJ2-2	TRBD2	TGTGCCAGCAGCGCCACCAGCGGGAAGCCCACCGGGGAGCTGTTTTTT	CASSATSGKPTGELFF
NA	15	TRBV5-1	TRBJ2-7	TRBD1	TGCGCCAGCAGCGGGGCGGGACAGGGGAAAGGCGAGCAGTACTTC	CASSGAGQGKGEQYF
NA	15	TRBV24-1	TRBJ2-7	NA	TGTGCCACCAGTGACCCCCTCGACAGCTCCTACGAGCAGTACTTC	CATSDPLDSSYEQYF
once	15	TRBV19	TRBJ2-3	TRBD2	TGTGCCAGTAGTATTGGTAGCGGGAGTGCAGATACGCAGTATTTT	CASSIGSGSADTQYF
NA	15	TRBV11-2	TRBJ1-1	NA	TGTGCCAGCAGTCTAATAGGGGGTGTGGGGGTCGAAGCTTTCTTT	CASSLIGGVGVEAFF
NA	17	TRBV19	TRBJ2-1	TRBD2	TGTGCCAGTAGTAGGACCGGGACTACTAGCTCCTACAATGAGCAGTTCTTC	CASSRTGTTSSYNEQFF
NA	15	TRBV6-4	TRBJ2-3	NA	TGTGCCAGCAGTGACTCTGAGGGCGGCACAGATACGCAGTATTTT	CASSDSEGGTDTQYF
NA	13	TRBV6-5	TRBJ1-2	TRBD1	TGTGCCAGCAGTCGGACAGGGTGGGATGGCTACACCTTC	CASSRTGWDGYTF
few	13	TRBV14	TRBJ1-2	NA	TGTGCCAGCAGCCTAACAGGGAACTATGGCTACACCTTC	CASSLTGNYGYTF
few	15	TRBV19	TRBJ1-5	NA	TGTGCCAGTAGTGGCAGGCGGGGTAGCAATCAGCCCCAGCATTTT	CASSGRRGSNQPQHF